This T cell receptor (beta chain) was observed in a study of shared clonotypes between healthy human individuals (dated by TCRdb to the early 2020s). Describing the broader study: A few men and two women, aged 18 to 49 years, made up the cohort. For each donor, CD4 naive and CD4 memory were each given three plates, CD8 naive was given two plates, and CD8 memory was given one plate. To estimate repertoire size and how much clonotype sharing occurs between individuals, the study deeply sequenced the blood TCR repertoires of 5 or 6 healthy adults. To increase sequencing depth and limit assay-specific biases, different laboratories used diverse techniques to prepare libraries and sequence TCR repertoires. Per donor, leukapheresis produced somewhere between about 0.9 and 9.5 billion PBMCs. The full study reports these points: Clonotypes shared by all four sorted-subset donors showed higher generation probabilities than non-shared clonotypes. Across several donors, about 5.2% of naive CD4, approximately 3.6% of naive CD8, roughly 2.2% of memory CD4, and over 0.35% of memory CD8 clonotypes were shared. Based on pairwise subsampling, the degree of clonotype sharing among donors was expected to be affected by sequencing depth. Incomplete sequencing was indicated by rarefaction of sorted-subset datasets, despite the large sequencing depth. Estimated clonotype richness was generally larger for naive than for memory subsets. The small number of donors limited the genetic and exposure-history diversity represented. Sampling was limited to blood, and TCR repertoires in tissue likely differ from TCR repertoires in blood.

Using the deep immunoSEQ assay, multiplex PCR amplified TCR CDR3 regions from genomic DNA. For each cell subset, the extracted genomic DNA was distributed evenly across all wells of several immunoSEQ 96-well plates, and each plate served as one replicate. For sorted subsets, around 200 ng genomic DNA, equal to some 28,000 T cell genomes, was loaded into each replicate PCR. Purified libraries were measured with a Qubit 3.0 fluorometer, size-checked on a Bioanalyzer 2100, and measured again with the KAPA Library Quantification kit. Every immunoSEQ 96-well plate was sequenced on a separate single-read 150-cycle Illumina NextSeq 550 flow cell. As for how the authors treated the data: The immunoSEQ output contained only junctional sequences without quality scores, so filtering could not match that applied to full-length reads. Sequences were annotated with PyIR, a Python wrapper for IgBLAST v1.9, and V/J genes and CDR3 were assigned using IMGT germline references. Any read was removed if the V/J assignment was weak (E-value above 1e-6), the CDR3 was missing, or the read contained stop codons, out-of-frame junctions, or ambiguous translated residues. A V3J clonotype was defined by an identical inferred V gene, J gene, and CDR3 amino acid sequence. To compute the percentage overlap between repertoires, the number of shared unique clonotypes was divided by the size of the smaller repertoire. Richness of each repertoire was evaluated using RTK rarefaction, the Chao1 estimator, and Recon v2.1 estimates of unobserved clonotypes. For all TCRbeta clonotypes obtained by the gDNA method from four donors, generation probabilities were computed with OLGA. In its TCRdb copy, this immuneACCESS table keeps in-frame sequences only and misses some clones. Where compared with another copy, unresolved V genes explain less than half of these, and the others have no known cause. V and J calls and clone size are those listed in that table; D and trimming were worked out from the DNA. This sample comprises hundreds of thousands of clones, about two thirds of them detected only once. In total, the top ten clones hold approximately 1.8% of the sample.

The junction carries 13 bases between V and J, which are trimmed by 4 bases and 6 bases respectively. For CDR1 and CDR2, the germline V gene lists SQVTM and ANQGSEA. The CDR3 spans 13 residues, from the cysteine through the phenylalanine. Here the CDR3 DNA is all that survives: 39 bases in frame from base 1. The donors were healthy, HIV-negative adults who had no recently reported acute infections or vaccinations. All donors were Caucasian adults living in Nashville, Tennessee, USA. CD4+ T cells were enriched by magnetic negative selection; naive cells were then positively selected on CD45RA, and the negative fraction formed the memory subset. After blood collection by leukapheresis, PBMCs were isolated using Ficoll-Histopaque density gradient centrifugation and then cryopreserved in the vapor phase of liquid nitrogen. Purity and quantity of every magnetically sorted T cell population were checked by analytical flow cytometry. Each sorted fraction had its genomic DNA isolated and then quantified by UV absorbance on a Nanodrop 2000c.

On this clone: Its antigen is still unknown. Nothing much larger sits one base from this clone, and base qualities are not available.

Sequencing used memory CD4+ T cells sorted from blood. The cell subset or site label, read with the paper, signifies: CD45RA-negative fraction. The sequence was obtained from a woman aged 25-40 years in good health. This receptor chain uses TRBV29-1 and TRBJ1-5; D gene: possibly TRBD1, on 5 matching bases. The CDR3 protein: CSVGQGLTQPQHF. The nucleotide sequence is given as TGCAGCGTTGGTCAGGGCTTAACTCAGCCCCAGCATTTT.